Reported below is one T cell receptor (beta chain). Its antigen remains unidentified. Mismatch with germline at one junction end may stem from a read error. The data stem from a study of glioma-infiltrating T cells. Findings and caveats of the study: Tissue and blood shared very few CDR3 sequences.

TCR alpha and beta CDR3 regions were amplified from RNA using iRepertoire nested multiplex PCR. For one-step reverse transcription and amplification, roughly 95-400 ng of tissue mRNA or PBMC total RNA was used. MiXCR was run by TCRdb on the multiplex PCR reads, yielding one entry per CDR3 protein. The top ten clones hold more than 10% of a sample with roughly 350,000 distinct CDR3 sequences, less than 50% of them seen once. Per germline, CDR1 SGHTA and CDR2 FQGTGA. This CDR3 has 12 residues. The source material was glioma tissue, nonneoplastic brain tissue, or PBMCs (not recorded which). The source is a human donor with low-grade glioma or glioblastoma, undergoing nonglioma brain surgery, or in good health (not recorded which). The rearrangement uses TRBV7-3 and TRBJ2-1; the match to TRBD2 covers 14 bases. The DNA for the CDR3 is TGTGCCAGCAGCATGGGACTAGCGGGAGCGGTCTTC. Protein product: CASSMGLAGAVF.